Listed below are T cell receptor beta chains from one sample, sequenced in a study of blood T cells in healthy people across ages. TCRdb reprocessed the 5' RACE reads with MiXCR, giving one entry per CDR3 protein. The top ten hold 15% to 20% of the sample, which has more than 800,000 distinct CDR3 sequences, 29% seen once. The sample was blood. All receptors derive from a woman aged 80 or over in good health. CDR3s include the opening cysteine and the closing phenylalanine or tryptophan. The order of the fields is J gene, clone size, D gene, V gene, CDR3 protein, CDR3 DNA. A D gene is named only where the DNA matches it firmly. The size field is filled for only some rows; it gives once, few, many or a size class.

J: TRBJ2-6
size: many
D: NA
V: TRBV3-1
CDR3: CASSRGGHSSGANVLTF
DNA: TGTGCCAGCAGCCGAGGGGGGCATAGCTCTGGGGCCAACGTCCTGACTTTC

J: TRBJ2-3
size: many
D: NA
V: TRBV10-3
CDR3: CAISDDVRDTQYF
DNA: TGTGCCATCAGTGACGATGTGAGAGATACGCAGTATTTT

J: TRBJ1-5
size: few
D: NA
V: TRBV28
CDR3: CASSTNLIGQSQPQHF
DNA: TGTGCCAGCAGTACCAACTTAATCGGACAGTCTCAGCCCCAGCATTTT

J: TRBJ1-6
size: many
D: NA
V: TRBV10-3
CDR3: CAISLSENSPLHF
DNA: TGTGCCATCAGTCTCTCGGAGAATTCACCCCTCCACTTT

J: TRBJ2-7
size: many
D: TRBD2
V: TRBV27
CDR3: CASSLLGGGYAYEQYF
DNA: TGTGCCAGCAGTTTACTCGGCGGGGGGTACGCCTACGAGCAGTACTTC

J: TRBJ1-1
size: many
D: TRBD1
V: TRBV20-1
CDR3: CSAGQGAPEAFF
DNA: TGCAGTGCTGGGCAGGGGGCCCCTGAAGCTTTCTTT

J: TRBJ1-1
size: NA
D: NA
V: TRBV11-2
CDR3: CASSSARTTGQRGNTEAFF
DNA: TGTGCCAGCAGCTCAGCCCGTACAACAGGCCAACGAGGGAACACTGAAGCTTTCTTT

J: TRBJ2-1
size: NA
D: NA
V: TRBV30
CDR3: CAWRGGFRVYNEQFF
DNA: TGTGCCTGGAGGGGCGGCTTTAGGGTCTACAATGAGCAGTTCTTC

J: TRBJ2-4
size: many
D: NA
V: TRBV6-1
CDR3: CASSERALKNIQYF
DNA: TGTGCCAGCAGTGAACGGGCCCTCAAAAACATTCAGTACTTC

J: TRBJ1-1
size: few
D: TRBD1
V: TRBV5-1
CDR3: CASRDRGLNTEAFF
DNA: TGCGCCAGCAGGGACAGGGGGTTGAACACTGAAGCTTTCTTT

J: TRBJ2-1
size: many
D: TRBD1
V: TRBV12-3/TRBV12-4
CDR3: CASSPGTGAYNEQFF
DNA: TGTGCCAGCAGTCCCGGGACAGGAGCCTACAATGAGCAGTTCTTC

J: TRBJ2-3
size: NA
D: NA
V: TRBV5-6
CDR3: CASSCARGTDTQYF
DNA: TGTGCCAGTAGCTGTGCTAGAGGAACAGATACGCAGTATTTT

J: TRBJ2-7
size: many
D: NA
V: TRBV6-2/TRBV6-3
CDR3: CASRGTASSYEQYF
DNA: TGTGCCAGCAGAGGGACGGCGAGCTCCTACGAGCAGTACTTC

J: TRBJ2-7
size: many
D: TRBD1
V: TRBV4-3
CDR3: CASSPRQGTTYEQYF
DNA: TGCGCCAGCAGCCCCCGACAGGGGACCACCTACGAGCAGTACTTC

J: TRBJ2-1
size: many
D: NA
V: TRBV6-2/TRBV6-3
CDR3: CASSDPGTRPYEQFF
DNA: TGTGCCAGCAGCGACCCCGGGACTCGTCCGTATGAGCAGTTCTTC

J: TRBJ2-7
size: NA
D: NA
V: TRBV14
CDR3: CASSHGGGGVYEQYF
DNA: TGTGCCAGCAGCCATGGTGGAGGGGGAGTGTACGAGCAGTACTTC